This entry concerns a single TCR beta chain. The target antigen is unknown. The data belong to a study of T cell responses to AZD1222 COVID-19 vaccine. Trimming pared 9 bases from V and 6 bases from J, leaving 20 bases between. The CDR3 covers 14 residues. Germline assignment: CDR1 LGHDT and CDR2 YNNKEL (reference sequence). Study-level points and caveats: In a largely white British group with more females than males, clonal diversity was possibly underestimated.

TCRdb keeps only in-frame clones here, not all; method: immunoSEQ multiplex PCR. The sample lists around 160,000 clones, approximately 90% occurring once. This clonotype originated in an adult who received the AZD1222 COVID-19 vaccine. The sample was peripheral blood, taken 28 days after the second AZD1222 dose. The chain has TRBV3-1 (or the pseudogene TRBV3-2) and TRBJ1-2; perhaps TRBD1 as D (5 bases). As DNA, the CDR3 is TGTGCCAGTACCCGGGGCTCAAGTCTCAATGGCTACACCTTC. Its protein product is CASTRGSSLNGYTF.